These 32 T cell receptor beta chains were all obtained from the same sample, sequenced in a study of radiation and T cells in renal cell carcinoma. Repertoires were generated with immunoSEQ multiplex PCR, while TCRdb's copy carries only in-frame clones and drops some. The table has some 120,000 clones, 65% to 85% seen once. Sample time point: blood 2 weeks post-SBRT. As to treatment: 15 Gy SBRT to primary tumor, nephrectomy 4 weeks later. The sample here was blood, taken from a patient whose treatment included radiotherapy and nephrectomy. Every receptor here comes from a man between 50 and 59 years old with renal cell carcinoma.

The J gene is TRBJ2-1, the V gene TRBV4-1; the match to TRBD1 covers 7 bases. Germline V gene sequence: CDR1 MGHRA, CDR2 YSYEKL. The CDR3 is 15 residues long. J gave up 1 base and V 4 bases, and 4 bases lay outside the gene matches. The CDR3 sequence is CASSPDRWSYNEQFF. The CDR3 DNA reads TGCGCCAGCAGCCCGGACAGGTGGTCCTACAATGAGCAGTTCTTC.

V usage is TRBV2 and J usage is TRBJ2-1; D ambiguous. Germline values: CDR1 SNHLY, CDR2 FYNNEI. The CDR3 is made up of 11 amino acids. Trimming took off 2 bases at V and 10 bases at J, with 6 bases between the two ends. This CDR3 is CASSENTEQFF. In DNA, the CDR3 is TGTGCCAGCAGTGAAAACACCGAGCAGTTCTTC.

The rearrangement uses TRBV19 and TRBJ1-2, with D unresolved. This CDR3 region has 13 residues. Trimming pared 6 bases from V and 2 bases from J, leaving 10 bases between. Germline V gives CDR1 LNHDA, CDR2 SQIVND (reference sequence). The CDR3 DNA is TGTGCCAGTAGGGAAGACCAAAACTATGGCTACACCTTC. This gives the protein CASREDQNYGYTF.

This clone was seen just once. The CDR3 nucleotides read TGCGCCAGCAGCGCGGACAGCTACCCACTCCGGAACACTGAAGCTTTCTTT. The encoded protein is CASSADSYPLRNTEAFF. V usage is TRBV5-1 and J usage is TRBJ1-1; TRBD1 might be the D (6 bases). This CDR3 has 17 residues. V was shortened by 4 bases and J by 1 base, with 20 bases between the two germline ends. CDR1 is SGHRS, CDR2 YFSETQ, per germline.

The chain couples TRBV7-2 to TRBJ2-2; TRBD1 matches 7 bases. This CDR3 has 15 residues. The ends lost 1 base at V and 5 bases at J; junction bases unmatched: 4. Germline loops: CDR1 SGHTA, CDR2 FQGNSA. The CDR3 DNA sequence: TGTGCCAGCAGCTTAGGCCAGGGGGAGACCGGGGAGCTGTTTTTT. Translating gives CASSLGQGETGELFF.

The chain links TRBV5-4 to TRBJ1-2, with D uncertain. V was pared by 4 bases and J by 7 bases, with 11 bases between. The CDR3 contains 12 residues. Germline V gene data show CDR1 as SGHNT and CDR2 as YYREEE (reference sequence). This CDR3 is CASSPQNGGYTF. CDR3 sequence (DNA): TGTGCCAGCAGCCCTCAGAACGGTGGCTACACCTTC. Full variable domain (outside the CDR3, taken from reference TRBV5-4 and TRBJ1-2): ETGVTQSPTHLIKTRGQQVTLRCSSQSGHNTVSWYQQALGQGPQFIFQYYREEENGRGNFPPRFSGLQFPNYSSELNVNALELDDSALYLCASSPQNGGYTFGSGTRLTVV.

The rearrangement joins TRBV11-2 to TRBJ2-1; possibly TRBD2 for D (6 bases). Trimming shortened V by 3 bases and J by 5 bases, and 14 bases separated the two germline ends. The CDR3 consists of 15 residues. Germline CDR1 and CDR2: SGHAT and FQNNGV. In DNA, the CDR3 is TGTGCCAGCAGCTTTTCTACCGGGAGAAACAATGAGCAGTTCTTC. Protein: CASSFSTGRNNEQFF.

J is TRBJ2-1 and V is TRBV10-2; 10 nucleotides agree with TRBD2. The CDR3 has 14 residues. Germline V gives CDR1 WSHSY, CDR2 SAAADI. After removal of 3 bases from V and 5 bases from J, the junction contained 1 base not matched to a gene. CDR3 sequence reads: CASSEGTSDNEQFF. The DNA of the CDR3 is TGCGCCAGCAGTGAAGGGACTAGCGACAATGAGCAGTTCTTC.

The gene calls are TRBV30 and TRBJ2-2; D is possibly TRBD1 or TRBD2 (7 bases each). This CDR3 has 14 residues. V gave up 5 bases and J gave up 5 bases, with 15 bases separating them. CDR1 and CDR2 (germline): GTSNPN, SVGIG (reference sequence). The CDR3 loop is CAWGRQGGTGELFF. The DNA of the CDR3 is TGTGCCTGGGGGAGACAGGGAGGGACCGGGGAGCTGTTTTTT.

The chain is built from TRBV29-1 and TRBJ1-1, with D tentatively TRBD1 (5 bases). The CDR3 length is 14 residues. The germline CDR1 and CDR2 sequences are SQVTM and ANQGSEA. The V and J ends lost 7 bases and 0 bases respectively, with 15 bases between them. CDR3 in amino acids: CSAKGTTLNTEAFF. The CDR3 DNA is TGCAGCGCCAAAGGGACGACCCTGAACACTGAAGCTTTCTTT.

This clone is a singleton in its sample. The chain couples TRBV7-9 to TRBJ2-1; a weak D match, TRBD1 (6 bases). Per the germline V gene, CDR1 is SEHNR and CDR2 is FQNEAQ (reference sequence). CDR3 length equals 15 residues. Trimming left V 3 bases short and J 3 bases short, with 12 bases between. CDR3 in amino acids: CASSLSQGDYNEQFF. The CDR3 region has the DNA TGTGCCAGCAGCTTGTCACAGGGTGACTACAATGAGCAGTTCTTC. The complete variable domain, with remaining parts taken from reference TRBV7-9 and TRBJ2-1, reads DTGVSQNPRHKITKRGQNVTFRCDPISEHNRLYWYRQTLGQGPEFLTYFQNEAQLEKSRLLSDRFSAERPKGSFSTLEIQRTEQGDSAMYLCASSLSQGDYNEQFFGPGTRLTVL.

This rearrangement joins TRBV2 to TRBJ1-1; D might be TRBD1 (5 bases). This CDR3 is built from 12 residues. V dropped 7 bases and J dropped 4 bases, with 10 bases sitting between them. The germline CDR1 and CDR2 sequences are SNHLY and FYNNEI. The CDR3 sequence: CASNQGITEAFF. CDR3 coding DNA: TGTGCCAGCAATCAGGGTATCACTGAAGCTTTCTTT. The entire variable domain, with the rest obtained from reference TRBV2 and TRBJ1-1, is as follows: EPEVTQTPSHQVTQMGQEVILRCVPISNHLYFYWYRQILGQKVEFLVSFYNNEISEKSEIFDDQFSVERPDGSNFTLKIRSTKLEDSAMYFCASNQGITEAFFGQGTRLTVV.

The CDR3 coding sequence is TGTGCCAGCAGCGTCCGGGACGGCTATGGCTACACCTTC. The encoded protein is CASSVRDGYGYTF. The chain combines TRBV7-9 with TRBJ1-2; D is possibly TRBD1 (5 bases). Germline CDR1 SEHNR, CDR2 FQNEAQ (reference sequence). V dropped 5 bases and J dropped 4 bases, with 11 bases sitting between them. The CDR3 runs to 13 residues.

The V gene is TRBV18, the J gene TRBJ2-7, with a possible D match to TRBD1 (5 bases). V was pared by 0 bases and J by 5 bases, with 14 bases between. The CDR3 has 15 amino acids. The germline V gene encodes CDR1 KGHSH and CDR2 LQKENI. CDR3 nucleotide sequence: TGTGCCAGCTCACCACCTAGCCAGGGTAGAGACGAGCAGTACTTC. It yields the protein CASSPPSQGRDEQYF.

By share of the sample, this clone is medium-sized. Different DNA sequences within this sample yield the same CDR3. V gene TRBV2 combines with J gene TRBJ1-6, with TRBD1 matching 8 bases. The germline CDR1 and CDR2 sequences are SNHLY and FYNNEI. V was clipped by 6 bases and J by 10 bases; unmatched bases: 2. The CDR3 is made up of 12 amino acids. DNA for the CDR3: TGTGCCAGCAGGGGGACAGGCTCACCCCTCCACTTT. It codes for CASRGTGSPLHF.

The chain is built from TRBV5-1 and TRBJ2-5; 12 nucleotides match TRBD2. This CDR3 is 18 amino acids long. Looked up from germline, CDR1 is SGHRS and CDR2 is YFSETQ. The V gene end was trimmed by 2 bases and the J gene end by 5 bases; junction bases not matched to a gene: 13. CDR3 in DNA: TGCGCCAGCAGCTTAGGGGCGACTAGCGGGAGTATGGAGGAGACCCAGTACTTC. Translation gives CASSLGATSGSMEETQYF. The entire variable domain, with the rest obtained from reference TRBV5-1 and TRBJ2-5, is as follows: KAGVTQTPRYLIKTRGQQVTLSCSPISGHRSVSWYQQTPGQGLQFLFEYFSETQRNKGNFPGRFSGRQFSNSRSEMNVSTLELGDSALYLCASSLGATSGSMEETQYFGPGTRLLVL.

V and J are TRBV14 and TRBJ2-2; 8 bases fit TRBD1. Trimming at V came to 3 bases and at J to 6 bases, leaving 6 bases not matched to a gene. Germline values: CDR1 SGHDN, CDR2 FVKESK. The CDR3 is made up of 15 amino acids. The CDR3 region is CASSHWNRGAGELFF. As DNA, the CDR3 is TGTGCCAGCAGCCATTGGAACAGGGGGGCCGGGGAGCTGTTTTTT.

The chain recombines TRBV5-8 with TRBJ2-3; D is undetermined. Per germline, CDR1 SGHTS and CDR2 YDEGEE. The CDR3 totals 13 residues. V dropped 3 bases and J dropped 11 bases, with 16 bases sitting between them. This chain's CDR3 is CASSSGWQGGQYF. The CDR3 DNA follows: TGTGCCAGCAGCTCTGGTTGGCAAGGTGGGCAGTATTTT.

This chain joins TRBV4-1 and TRBJ1-2; 7 nucleotides align to TRBD1. CDR1 MGHRA and CDR2 YSYEKL come from the germline V gene. CDR3 size: 15 residues. Trimming at V came to 2 bases and at J to 5 bases, leaving 8 bases not matched to a gene. The CDR3 loop reads CASSQQEGAEYGYTF. In DNA, the CDR3 is TGCGCCAGCAGCCAACAGGAGGGGGCAGAATATGGCTACACCTTC.

In the case of this clone: The same CDR3 arises from other DNA sequences in this sample as well. This chain uses TRBV18 with TRBJ2-5, with no clear D. CDR3 length equals 14 residues. V was pared by 0 bases and J by 2 bases, with 7 bases between. Germline V gene sequence: CDR1 KGHSH, CDR2 LQKENI. This CDR3 reads CASSPPNSQETQYF. In DNA form, the CDR3 reads TGTGCCAGCTCACCACCGAACAGTCAAGAGACCCAGTACTTC.

V usage is TRBV11-3 and J usage is TRBJ2-3; D may match TRBD1 or TRBD2 (5 bases each). The length of the CDR3 is 17 residues. Trimming shortened V by 1 base and J by 8 bases, and 22 bases separated the two germline ends. Per germline, CDR1 SGHNT and CDR2 YENEEA. DNA for the CDR3: TGTGCCAGCAGCTTAGGTATCGGGGACGGGCAGGGTCGTACGCAGTATTTT. Its translation is CASSLGIGDGQGRTQYF.

V is TRBV9 and J is TRBJ1-5; no clear D gene. V lost 0 bases to trimming and J lost 1 base, with 8 bases between them. CDR3 size: 15 residues. Germline CDR1 and CDR2: SGDLS and YYNGEE. Here the CDR3 reads CASSVGVGSNQPQHF. CDR3 DNA sequence: TGTGCCAGCAGCGTAGGGGTAGGCAGCAATCAGCCCCAGCATTTT. Using reference TRBV9 and TRBJ1-5 for the parts outside the CDR3, the full variable domain is DSGVTQTPKHLITATGQRVTLRCSPRSGDLSVYWYQQSLDQGLQFLIQYYNGEERAKGNILERFSAQQFPDLHSELNLSSLELGDSALYFCASSVGVGSNQPQHFGDGTRLSIL.

This chain joins TRBV7-9 and TRBJ2-7, with D uncertain. Trimming left V 1 base short and J 2 bases short, with 9 bases between. CDR1 and CDR2 (germline): SEHNR, FQNEAQ (reference sequence). CDR3 length: 14 residues. In DNA form, the CDR3 reads TGTGCCAGCAGCTTAGGATCCAGAACCTACGAGCAGTACTTC. It translates to CASSLGSRTYEQYF.

The chain links TRBV5-1 to TRBJ2-3, with TRBD2 matching over 14 bases. The trim removed 4 bases at V and 3 bases at J, leaving 4 bases unmatched. The germline V gene has CDR1 SGHRS and CDR2 YFSETQ. The CDR3 spans 16 residues. The CDR3 loop is CASSTGLAGGTDTQYF. As DNA, the CDR3 is TGCGCCAGCAGCACCGGACTAGCGGGAGGTACAGATACGCAGTATTTT.

V and J are TRBV27 and TRBJ1-2; D might be TRBD1 (6 bases). CDR1 is MNHEY and CDR2 is SMNVEV in the germline V gene (reference sequence). CDR3 length: 17 residues. V was trimmed by 4 bases and J by 5 bases, leaving 23 bases between them. The CDR3 nucleotides read TGTGCCAGCAGTTCTTATACGGGACAAACCCCTTCTTATGGCTACACCTTC. Its protein is CASSSYTGQTPSYGYTF.

This chain connects TRBV5-6 to TRBJ1-6, with D possibly being TRBD1 (5 bases). V lost 0 bases to trimming and J lost 8 bases, with 18 bases between them. The CDR3 is 17 amino acids. Germline CDR1 and CDR2: SGHDT and YYEEEE. The CDR3 bases are TGTGCCAGCAGCTTGGCGTCACTCCGGGGAGGGGATTCACCCCTCCACTTT. Translated, it gives CASSLASLRGGDSPLHF. Full variable domain (rest looked up from reference TRBV5-6 and TRBJ1-6): DAGVTQSPTHLIKTRGQQVTLRCSPKSGHDTVSWYQQALGQGPQFIFQYYEEEERQRGNFPDRFSGHQFPNYSSELNVNALLLGDSALYLCASSLASLRGGDSPLHFGNGTRLTVT.

This sequence joins TRBV1 and TRBJ2-1; TRBD2 was called by the table and not checked on the DNA. TRBV1 is designated a pseudogene. The CDR3 has 16 amino acids. DNA of the CDR3: TGCACCAGCAGCCAAGAAACTAGCGGGGTGAACAATGAGCAGTTCTTC. Protein sequence: CTSSQETSGVNNEQFF.

V usage is TRBV19 and J usage is TRBJ1-5, with D perhaps TRBD1 (6 bases). The CDR3 is 16 amino acids. Germline CDR1 LNHDA, CDR2 SQIVND (reference sequence). V gave up 5 bases and J gave up 3 bases, with 17 bases separating them. CDR3 sequence: CASSEGSGGLNQPQHF. CDR3 DNA: TGTGCCAGTAGTGAGGGATCGGGGGGCCTCAATCAGCCCCAGCATTTT.

V and J are TRBV19 and TRBJ2-6; no firm D call. CDR1 and CDR2 from the germline V gene are LNHDA and SQIVND (reference sequence). This CDR3 region has 17 residues. V lost 3 bases and J 6 bases, leaving 18 bases between the germline ends. Written as DNA, the CDR3 is TGTGCCAGTAGTATTAAACTCTTCAGTAATTCGGCCAACGTCCTGACTTTC. It yields the protein CASSIKLFSNSANVLTF.

This sequence joins TRBV5-1 and TRBJ2-1, with 14 bases fitting TRBD2. After removal of 0 bases from V and 3 bases from J, the junction contained 5 bases not matched to a gene. CDR1 and CDR2 from the germline V gene are SGHRS and YFSETQ. The CDR3 extends over 18 amino acids. CDR3 bases: TGCGCCAGCAGCTTGGCGGGACTAGCGGGAGCAGGCTACAATGAGCAGTTCTTC. Translation gives CASSLAGLAGAGYNEQFF.

The V gene is TRBV29-1, the J gene TRBJ2-1, with D tentatively TRBD1 (5 bases). The CDR3 loop spans 14 amino acids. Per germline, CDR1 SQVTM and CDR2 ANQGSEA. Trimming shortened V by 5 bases and J by 7 bases, and 18 bases separated the two germline ends. The CDR3 nucleotides are TGCAGCGTTCCGCTGCAGACAGAGAATAATGAGCAGTTCTTC. Translating it yields CSVPLQTENNEQFF.

The chain links TRBV27 to TRBJ2-7, with TRBD2 matching 8 bases. Germline trimming cut 4 bases from V and 0 bases from J; bases unmatched to any gene: 14. The length of the CDR3 is 18 residues. Germline CDR1 MNHEY, CDR2 SMNVEV (reference sequence). The CDR3 region is CASSYHLSDSGNSYEQYF. Here the CDR3 DNA reads TGTGCCAGCAGTTACCACTTATCCGATAGCGGGAACTCCTACGAGCAGTACTTC.